This is a list of T cell receptor beta chains from one sample in a study of prognosis after radiotherapy for stage I lung cancer. A single record per CDR3 protein comes from TCRdb applying MiXCR to the multiplex PCR reads. Of around 30,000 distinct CDR3 sequences in the sample, 25% to 40% were seen once. Here the sequenced sample was PBMCs, taken before or after stereotactic body radiation therapy (not recorded which). The receptors here all came from a donor over 45 with non-small cell lung cancer. Both conserved end residues are part of each CDR3. D genes are given only for firm matches. Clone sizes are given selectively: once, few, many, or a class where the clone is expanded.

.	TRBD2	TRBV20-1	TRBJ2-3	CSASVLAGLLTDTQYF	TGCAGTGCTAGTGTGCTAGCGGGTCTGTTGACAGATACGCAGTATTTT
.	.	TRBV2	TRBJ2-1	CASSYDNEQFF	TGTGCCAGCAGCTACGACAATGAGCAGTTCTTC
many	TRBD1	TRBV12-3/TRBV12-4	TRBJ1-5	CASSLALDSGGGQPQHF	TGTGCCAGCAGTTTAGCGCTTGATTCAGGGGGTGGTCAGCCCCAGCATTTT
many	.	TRBV18	TRBJ1-6	CASSPAGRDSPLHF	TGTGCCAGCTCACCAGCGGGACGGGATTCACCCCTCCACTTT
many	.	TRBV7-2	TRBJ1-2	CASSLEGLSGYTF	TGTGCCAGCAGCTTAGAGGGGTTGAGTGGCTACACCTTC
many	TRBD1	TRBV15	TRBJ2-7	CATSRDSGGKVGWFYEQYF	TGTGCCACCAGCAGAGATTCAGGGGGCAAGGTCGGCTGGTTCTACGAGCAGTACTTC
many	.	TRBV7-6	TRBJ1-6	CASSLQGRNNSPLHF	TGTGCCAGCAGCTTACAGGGACGGAATAATTCACCCCTCCACTTT
many	.	TRBV7-9	TRBJ1-1	CASNQLGAPEAFF	TGTGCCAGCAATCAACTTGGGGCCCCTGAAGCTTTCTTT
many	.	TRBV7-2	TRBJ2-2	CASSLASMAGELFF	TGTGCCAGCAGCTTAGCTAGCATGGCCGGGGAGCTGTTTTTT
many	TRBD1	TRBV28	TRBJ2-3	CASSPPRGISSTDTQYF	TGTGCCAGCAGTCCACCCAGGGGGATTTCTAGCACAGATACGCAGTATTTT
many	.	TRBV11-2	TRBJ2-1	CASSFPPGGGQFNEQFF	TGTGCCAGCAGCTTCCCCCCTGGCGGGGGCCAGTTCAATGAGCAGTTCTTC
many	TRBD1	TRBV6-1	TRBJ1-4	CASSDNRGGEELFF	TGTGCCAGCAGTGACAACAGGGGAGGTGAAGAACTGTTTTTT
many	.	TRBV6-5	TRBJ2-7	CASSYSGGAPYEQYF	TGTGCCAGCAGTTACTCTGGGGGGGCGCCTTACGAGCAGTACTTC